Below, one T cell receptor beta chain is given with its context. What it binds is not known. At one end, the junction sequence differs from germline, possibly due to a read error. This CDR3 is built from 13 residues. Germline CDR1 and CDR2: ENHRY and SYGVKD. This sample was included in a study of tumor-infiltrating lymphocytes in glioblastoma multiforme. Study-wide results and caveats: RNA-based TCR sequencing may distort clone frequencies, since cells carry unequal TCR transcript numbers.

Three nested ARM-PCR rounds with V-beta and C-beta primers built TCRB libraries. Using its own MiXCR run on the multiplex PCR reads, TCRdb lists one record per CDR3 protein. This sample has some 10,000 distinct CDR3 sequences, with less than 75% found just once. The rearrangement uses TRBV10-3 and TRBJ2-4; TRBD1 agrees at 9 bases. The sequencing sample was made of brain tumor tissue. This TCR derives from a male donor with glioblastoma. CDR3 in amino acids: CGISEDRGNIHCF. The CDR3 DNA reads as TGTGGCATCAGTGAAGACAGGGGGAACATTCATTGCTTC.